This TCR beta chain appears in the sequencing data of a study of identical twins (dated by TCRdb to about 2016). For the wider study: TCR alpha and beta repertoires from monozygotic twins, unrelated adults of various ages and cord blood were deep-sequenced to test whether fetal clonotypes persist. To rule out contamination, the twin experiments were replicated at different times with different library preparation protocols. What the authors observed across the whole study: Fewer insertions were carried by abundant cord blood beta clonotypes, a similar but weaker trend appeared in young adult naive repertoires, and no such trend appeared in memory repertoires. Out-of-frame TCR alpha sequences shared between twins showed an excess of low generation-probability sequences compared with coincidental sharing between unrelated individuals. Invariant T cells such as MAIT and iNKT could partly confound zero-insertion analyses, though diverse VJ usage argued against this for most clonotypes. Out-of-frame TCR alpha sharing in monozygotic twins was systematically underestimated by recombination models, whereas sharing between unrelated individuals was in agreement with the recombination models. A weaker excess of twin sharing was found in beta out-of-frame sequences because the signal-to-noise ratio was lowered by fewer shared sequences. Because the same donors could not be followed over many years, the conclusions depended on cross-sectional statistical analysis.

CDR3 length: 17 amino acids, cysteine to phenylalanine. This entry keeps only the CDR3 DNA: 51 bases, framed from base 1. The CDR1 and CDR2 encoded by the germline V gene (reference sequence) are SEHNR and FQNEAQ. V loses 5 bases of germline sequence and J loses 2 bases, and the interval between the two ends is 19 bases. All donors were healthy Caucasians. The twin cohort comprised three pairs of female monozygotic twins, all aged roughly 18 to 30 years. Peripheral blood mononuclear cells were the source from which RNA for the TCR libraries was isolated. Library generation was performed with 5' RACE. The sequencing machine was an Illumina HiSeq 2000. Template switching added a universal primer binding site, and the final cDNA carried a unique molecular identifier that allowed TCR cDNA molecules to be counted accurately. Specific primers in the conserved constant-segment region were used to synthesize first-strand cDNA for the TCR alpha and beta chains. To control for contamination, every cDNA library was double barcoded, receiving both a SMART-Mk sample barcode and Illumina barcodes. TruSeq adapter sequences along with Illumina sample barcodes were introduced in two successive PCR steps. The Illumina HiSeq platform was used with custom primers to sequence TCR alpha and beta cDNA libraries. The paper's processing steps were these. MiGEC processed the raw reads to extract unique molecular identifiers, while MiXCR was used to determine the CDR3 positions. For each individual, recombination models were inferred using an EM algorithm with the repgenHMM and IGoR tools. The analysis of shared clonotypes was done with the tcR package in R, with sharing normalized by the product of cloneset sizes. To study raw recombination without the effects of thymic and clonal selection, out-of-frame nonproductive sequences were analyzed. TCRdb reprocessed the public reads (quality trimming at Q25 with fastp, clone calling with MiXCR) and kept in-frame beta chains. Every distinct CDR3 protein forms one entry, paired with its most common genes and DNA. V and J calls and clone size were set by TCRdb, not the authors. The sample table records about 920,000 distinct CDR3 sequences; roughly an eighth of these occur just once. About 1.6% of the sample rests with the top ten.

This clonotype was counted many times. Its antigen is unknown. There are no base qualities to consult, and no much larger clone falls within one base. The data also belong to a second study, concerning yellow fever vaccine responses in identical twins. According to the second study: The authors reported that the T cell response to vaccination in identical twins appeared partly convergent and partly personalized. Focusing on identical twins, the study followed the T cell clones that responded to the vaccine, and did so with precision.

The rearrangement joined TRBV7-9 to TRBJ1-3, with the D gene not clear enough to name. The clonotype originates from a woman aged 18-29 years in good health. The sequencing input was PBMCs. The nucleotides are TGTGCCAGCAGCCCGGCCCCGTTCGGAGTAGCTGGAAACACCATATATTTT. Translated, this gives CASSPAPFGVAGNTIYF.